This TCR beta chain was found in a study of T cell changes during pregnancy in multiple sclerosis (dated by TCRdb to the late 2010s). Turning to the overall study: The study examined how the T cell repertoire changed over the course of pregnancy in women with multiple sclerosis.

The library was prepared using the immunoSEQ multiplex PCR assay. In its TCRdb copy, this immuneACCESS table keeps in-frame sequences only and misses some clones. Where compared with another copy, unresolved V genes explain less than half of these, and the others have no known cause. The sample has approximately 59,000 clones on record, 90% to 95% of them singletons. The top ten clones comprise approximately 1.5% of the sample. This clone was detected only once. No cognate antigen has been identified for it. Base quality data are lacking; no much larger clone is found one base away. The source of this sequence is a female donor in good health, enrolled as a control in a pregnancy study. The specimen comprised peripheral blood, sampled in the third trimester of pregnancy.

CDR3 reads: CASSLGDRGNEQFF. The bases read TGTGCCAGCAGCTTAGGGGACAGGGGCAATGAGCAGTTCTTC. Recombination connected TRBV7-2 to TRBJ2-1, with 10 bases in between that match TRBD1. CDR1 and CDR2 are read off the germline V gene as SGHTA and FQGNSA. The CDR3 numbers 14 residues from cysteine through phenylalanine. This entry keeps only the CDR3 DNA: 42 bases, framed from base 1. Unmatched junction bases come to 0, with V trimmed by 1 base and J by 6 bases.